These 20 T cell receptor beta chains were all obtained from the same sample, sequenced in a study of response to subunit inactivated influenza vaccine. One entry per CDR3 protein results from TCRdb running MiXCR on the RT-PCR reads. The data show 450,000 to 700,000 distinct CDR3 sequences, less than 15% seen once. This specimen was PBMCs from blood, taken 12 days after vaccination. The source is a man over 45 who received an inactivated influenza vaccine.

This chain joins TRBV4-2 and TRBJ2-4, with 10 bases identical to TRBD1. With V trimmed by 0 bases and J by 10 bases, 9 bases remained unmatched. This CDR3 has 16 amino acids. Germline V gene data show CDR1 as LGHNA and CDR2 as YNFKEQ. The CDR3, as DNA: TGTGCCAGCAGCCAAGAGGGCAGTGGACAGGGGGTGATTCAGTACTTC. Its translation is CASSQEGSGQGVIQYF.

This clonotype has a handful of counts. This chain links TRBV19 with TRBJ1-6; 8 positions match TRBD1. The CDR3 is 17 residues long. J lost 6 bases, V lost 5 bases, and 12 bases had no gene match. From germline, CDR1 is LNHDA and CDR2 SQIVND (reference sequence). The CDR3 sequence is CASSPRRTGRPNSPLHF. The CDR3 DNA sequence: TGTGCCAGTAGTCCGCGACGGACAGGGCGTCCTAATTCACCCCTCCACTTT.

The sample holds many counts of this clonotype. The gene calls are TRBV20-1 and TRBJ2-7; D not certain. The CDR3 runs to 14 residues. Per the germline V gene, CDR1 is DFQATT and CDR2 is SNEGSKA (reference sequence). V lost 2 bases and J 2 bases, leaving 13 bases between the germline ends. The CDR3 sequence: CSARPRTATYEQYF. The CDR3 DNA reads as TGCAGTGCTAGACCCCGAACGGCAACCTACGAGCAGTACTTC.

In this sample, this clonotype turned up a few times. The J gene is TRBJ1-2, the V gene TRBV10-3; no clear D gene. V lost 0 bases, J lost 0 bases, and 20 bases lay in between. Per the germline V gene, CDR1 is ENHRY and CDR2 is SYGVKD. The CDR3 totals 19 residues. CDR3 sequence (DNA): TGTGCCATCAGTGAGTCTACAGACCCTTATTTTCAAACTAACTATGGCTACACCTTC. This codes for CAISESTDPYFQTNYGYTF.

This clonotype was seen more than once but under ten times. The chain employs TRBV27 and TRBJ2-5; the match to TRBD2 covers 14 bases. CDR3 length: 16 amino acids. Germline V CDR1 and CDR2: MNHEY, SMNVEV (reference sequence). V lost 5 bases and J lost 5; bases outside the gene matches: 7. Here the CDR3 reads CASSPRTSGRWETQYF. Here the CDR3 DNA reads TGTGCCAGCAGTCCGCGGACTAGCGGGAGGTGGGAGACCCAGTACTTC.

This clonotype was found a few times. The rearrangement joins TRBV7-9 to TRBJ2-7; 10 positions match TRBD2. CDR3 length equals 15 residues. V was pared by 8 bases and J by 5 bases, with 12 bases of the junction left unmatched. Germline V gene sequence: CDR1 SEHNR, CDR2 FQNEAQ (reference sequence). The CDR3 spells CASSLQPGTSDEQYF. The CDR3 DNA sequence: TGTGCCAGCTCCCTCCAACCCGGGACTAGCGACGAGCAGTACTTC.

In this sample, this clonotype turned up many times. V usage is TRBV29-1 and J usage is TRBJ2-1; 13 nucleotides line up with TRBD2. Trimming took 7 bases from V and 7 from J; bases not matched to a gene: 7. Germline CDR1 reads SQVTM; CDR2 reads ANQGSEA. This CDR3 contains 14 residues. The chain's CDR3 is CSAKLAGGENEQFF. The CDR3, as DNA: TGCAGCGCAAAACTAGCGGGAGGGGAAAATGAGCAGTTCTTC.

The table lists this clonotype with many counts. The CDR3 reads CASSQDIGANVLTF. DNA for the CDR3: TGTGCCAGCAGCCAAGATATTGGGGCCAACGTCCTGACTTTC. The chain links TRBV3-1 to TRBJ2-6; D gene uncertain. With 0 bases removed from V and 3 bases from J, the gap between germline ends came to 3 bases. CDR1 and CDR2 (germline): LGHDT, YNNKEL (reference sequence). The length of the CDR3 is 14 residues.

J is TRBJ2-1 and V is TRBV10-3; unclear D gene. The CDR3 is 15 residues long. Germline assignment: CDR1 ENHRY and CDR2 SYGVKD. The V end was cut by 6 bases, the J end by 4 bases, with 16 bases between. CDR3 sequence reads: CAISPTGRVYNEQFF. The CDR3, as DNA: TGTGCCATCAGCCCGACTGGACGAGTTTACAATGAGCAGTTCTTC.

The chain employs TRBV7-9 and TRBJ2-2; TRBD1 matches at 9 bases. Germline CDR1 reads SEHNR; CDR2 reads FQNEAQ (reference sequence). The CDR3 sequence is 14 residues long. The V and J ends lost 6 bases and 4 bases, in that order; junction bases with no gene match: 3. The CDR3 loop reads CASRRDRATGELFF. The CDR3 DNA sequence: TGTGCCAGCAGACGGGACAGGGCCACCGGGGAGCTGTTTTTT.

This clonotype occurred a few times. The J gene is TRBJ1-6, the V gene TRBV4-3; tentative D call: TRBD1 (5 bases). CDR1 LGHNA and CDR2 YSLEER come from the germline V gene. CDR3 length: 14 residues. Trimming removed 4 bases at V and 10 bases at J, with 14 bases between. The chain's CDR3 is CASSPKGRGSPLHF. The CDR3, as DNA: TGCGCCAGCAGCCCCAAGGGGCGAGGATCACCCCTCCACTTT.

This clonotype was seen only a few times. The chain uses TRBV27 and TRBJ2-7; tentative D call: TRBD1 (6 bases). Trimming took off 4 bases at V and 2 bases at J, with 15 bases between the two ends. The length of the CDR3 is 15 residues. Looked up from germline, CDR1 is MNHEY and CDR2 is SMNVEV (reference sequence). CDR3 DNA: TGTGCCAGCAGTTCCCGGACAGTCCGAGCCTACGAGCAGTACTTC. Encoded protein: CASSSRTVRAYEQYF.

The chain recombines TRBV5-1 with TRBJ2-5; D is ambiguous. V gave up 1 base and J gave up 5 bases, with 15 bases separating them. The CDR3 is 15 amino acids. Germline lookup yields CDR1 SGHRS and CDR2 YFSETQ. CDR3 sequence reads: CASSLFETSGETQYF. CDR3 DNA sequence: TGCGCCAGCAGCTTGTTCGAGACGAGTGGGGAGACCCAGTACTTC.

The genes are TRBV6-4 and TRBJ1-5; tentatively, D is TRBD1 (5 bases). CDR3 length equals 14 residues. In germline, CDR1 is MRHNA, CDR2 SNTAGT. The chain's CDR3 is CAGTGSPQGQPQHF. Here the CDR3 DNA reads TGTGCTGGAACTGGCTCTCCTCAGGGACAGCCCCAGCATTTT.

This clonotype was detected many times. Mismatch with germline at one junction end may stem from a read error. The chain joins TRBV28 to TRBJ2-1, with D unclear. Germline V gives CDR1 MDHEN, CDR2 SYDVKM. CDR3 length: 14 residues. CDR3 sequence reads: CASSFLSSYNEQFF. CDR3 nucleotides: TGCGCCAGCAGCTTCCTGAGCTCCTACAATGAGCAGTTCTTC.

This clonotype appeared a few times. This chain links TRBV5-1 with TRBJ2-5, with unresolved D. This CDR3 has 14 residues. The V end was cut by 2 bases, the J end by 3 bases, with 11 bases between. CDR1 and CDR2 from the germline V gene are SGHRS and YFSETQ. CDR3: CASSFSSGKETQYF. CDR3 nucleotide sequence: TGCGCCAGCAGCTTTAGTTCCGGAAAAGAGACCCAGTACTTC.

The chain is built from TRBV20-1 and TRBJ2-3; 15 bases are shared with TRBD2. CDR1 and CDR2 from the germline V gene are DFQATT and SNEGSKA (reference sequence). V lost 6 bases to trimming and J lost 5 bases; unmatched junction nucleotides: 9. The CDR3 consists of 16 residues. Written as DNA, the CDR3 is TGCAGTGCCAAAAAAGTGGGACTAGCGGGAGGAGATACGCAGTATTTT. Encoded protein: CSAKKVGLAGGDTQYF.

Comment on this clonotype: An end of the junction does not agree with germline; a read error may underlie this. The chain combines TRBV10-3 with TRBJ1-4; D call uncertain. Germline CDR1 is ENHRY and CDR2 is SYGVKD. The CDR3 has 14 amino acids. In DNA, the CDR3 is TGTGTCATCAGTGAGTCAACAACGGGTGAAAAACTGTTTTTT. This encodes CVISESTTGEKLFF.

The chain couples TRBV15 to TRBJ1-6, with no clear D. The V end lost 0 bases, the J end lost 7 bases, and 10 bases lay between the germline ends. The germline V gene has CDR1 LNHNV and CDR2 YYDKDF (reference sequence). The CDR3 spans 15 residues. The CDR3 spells CATSRDGPPNSPLHF. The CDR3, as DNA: TGTGCCACCAGCAGAGACGGACCTCCAAATTCACCCCTCCACTTT.

In DNA, the CDR3 is TGTGCCAGCGGCTCAGCGGGACTAAATTACGGGGAGCTGTTTTTT. Protein product: CASGSAGLNYGELFF. The chain carries TRBV14 and TRBJ2-2; 7 bases align to TRBD2. The CDR3 consists of 15 residues. CDR1 SGHDN and CDR2 FVKESK come from the germline V gene. The junction had 13 bases not matched to a gene; V was cut back by 8 bases and J by 7 bases.